This T cell receptor (beta chain) was identified during a study of blood T cell repertoires in COVID-19. The overall study: There were acute and convalescent COVID-19 samples, and they came from the United States, Italy and Spain. Nucleic acid was either cDNA or gDNA, and it came from T cells, B-cell-depleted T cells, or PBMCs.

As processed by the authors: Counts of nucleated cells, estimated from reference gene primer amplification, were obtained. Generated by immunoSEQ multiplex PCR, the TCRdb table keeps only in-frame clones and is missing some. The V and J calls and the clone size are those of that table, but D and trimming were determined from the DNA. The table has approximately 150,000 clones, roughly 80% seen once; the top ten hold 16%. CDR1 is SQVTM and CDR2 is ANQGSEA in the germline V gene. CDR3 length: 14 amino acids. The V gene lost 1 base and the J gene lost 8 bases, with 17 bases spanning the gap. The gene calls are TRBV29-1 and TRBJ1-2, with a possible D match to TRBD1 (6 bases). The sample consisted of peripheral blood. This receptor was obtained from a middle-aged man with acute or convalescent COVID-19. In DNA form, the CDR3 reads TGCAGCGTTGAAGTCCGGACAACAGGGAAGGGCTACACCTTC. This encodes CSVEVRTTGKGYTF.